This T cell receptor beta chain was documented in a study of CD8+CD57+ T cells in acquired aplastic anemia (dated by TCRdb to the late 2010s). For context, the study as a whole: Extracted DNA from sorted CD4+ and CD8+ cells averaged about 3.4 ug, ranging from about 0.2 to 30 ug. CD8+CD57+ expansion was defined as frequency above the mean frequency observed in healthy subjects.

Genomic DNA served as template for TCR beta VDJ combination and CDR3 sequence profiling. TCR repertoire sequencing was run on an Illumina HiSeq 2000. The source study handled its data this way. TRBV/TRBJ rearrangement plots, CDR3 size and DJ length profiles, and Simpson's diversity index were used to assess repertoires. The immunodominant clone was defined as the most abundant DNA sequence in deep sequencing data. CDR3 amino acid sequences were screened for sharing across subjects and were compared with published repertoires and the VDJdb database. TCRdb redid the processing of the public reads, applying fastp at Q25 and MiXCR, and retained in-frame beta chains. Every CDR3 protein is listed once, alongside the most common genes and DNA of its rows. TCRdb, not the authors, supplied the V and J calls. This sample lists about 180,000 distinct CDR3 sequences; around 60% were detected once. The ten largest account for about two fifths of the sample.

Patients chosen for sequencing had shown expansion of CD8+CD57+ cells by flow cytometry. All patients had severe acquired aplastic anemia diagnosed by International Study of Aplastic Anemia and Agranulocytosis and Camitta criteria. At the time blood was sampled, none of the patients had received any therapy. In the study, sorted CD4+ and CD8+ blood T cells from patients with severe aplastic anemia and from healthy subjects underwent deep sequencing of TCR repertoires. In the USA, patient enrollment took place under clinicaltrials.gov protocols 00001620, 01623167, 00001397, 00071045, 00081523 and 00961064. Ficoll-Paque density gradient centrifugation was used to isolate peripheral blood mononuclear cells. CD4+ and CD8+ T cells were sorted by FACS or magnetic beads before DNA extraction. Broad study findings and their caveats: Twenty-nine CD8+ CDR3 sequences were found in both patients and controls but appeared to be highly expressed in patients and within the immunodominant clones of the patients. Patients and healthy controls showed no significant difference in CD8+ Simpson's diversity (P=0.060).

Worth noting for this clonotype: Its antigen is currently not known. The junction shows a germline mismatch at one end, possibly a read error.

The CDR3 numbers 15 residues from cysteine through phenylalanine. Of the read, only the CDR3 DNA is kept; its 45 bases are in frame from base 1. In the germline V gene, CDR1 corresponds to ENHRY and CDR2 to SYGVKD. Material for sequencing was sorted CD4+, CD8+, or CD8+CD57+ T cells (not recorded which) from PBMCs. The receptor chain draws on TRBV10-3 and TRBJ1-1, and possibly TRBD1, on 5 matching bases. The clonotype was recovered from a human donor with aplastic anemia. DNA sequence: TGTGCCACCAGTGAGGGGCTTGGACAGAACACTGAAGCTTTCTTT. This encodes CATSEGLGQNTEAFF.